The 21 T cell receptor beta chains listed next were all sequenced from one sample in a study of blood T cell repertoires in COVID-19. The table came from immunoSEQ multiplex PCR; TCRdb's copy has only in-frame clones and leaves some out. The profile shows around 200,000 clones, about nine tenths of them singletons. The sample consisted of peripheral blood. Receptors originate from a man aged 65 to 79 with active or convalescent COVID-19.

The chain employs TRBV3-1 (or the pseudogene TRBV3-2) and TRBJ1-2; 7 bases are a match to TRBD1. Germline loops: CDR1 LGHDT, CDR2 YNNKEL (reference sequence). The trim removed 4 bases at V and 4 bases at J, leaving 6 bases unmatched. The CDR3 consists of 14 residues. CDR3: CASSPWDSGYGYTF. The CDR3 region has the DNA TGTGCCAGCAGCCCGTGGGACAGTGGCTATGGCTACACCTTC.

The chain combines TRBV11-2 with TRBJ2-5; TRBD1 matches 10 bases. CDR1 is SGHAT, CDR2 FQNNGV, per germline. CDR3 length: 14 residues. V dropped 5 bases and J dropped 5; count of bases not matched to a gene: 5. The CDR3 coding sequence is TGTGCCAGCAGCCGGGACAGGGGTTTGGAGACCCAGTACTTC. Protein: CASSRDRGLETQYF.

The V call is TRBV6-5, the J call TRBJ1-4; TRBD1 might be the D (6 bases). The germline V and J ends were trimmed by 8 bases and 5 bases, with 12 bases remaining between them. This CDR3 has 13 residues. CDR1 and CDR2 from the germline V gene are MNHEY and SVGAGI. CDR3 sequence reads: CASERGGNEKLFF. CDR3 nucleotides: TGTGCCAGCGAAAGGGGGGGAAATGAAAAACTGTTTTTT.

The chain links TRBV12-3 or TRBV12-4 to TRBJ1-1; D is undetermined. Trimming left V 2 bases short and J 5 bases short, with 6 bases between. This CDR3 region has 12 residues. CDR3 sequence (DNA): TGTGCCAGCAGTTTAAGAGGGACTGAAGCTTTCTTT. Amino acid sequence: CASSLRGTEAFF.

V gene TRBV19 combines with J gene TRBJ1-1; D gene uncertain. CDR3 length equals 12 residues. The V end lost 5 bases, the J end lost 1 base, and 5 bases lay between the germline ends. In germline, CDR1 is LNHDA, CDR2 SQIVND (reference sequence). CDR3 sequence reads: CASSWPNTEAFF. The CDR3 bases are TGTGCCAGTAGTTGGCCGAACACTGAAGCTTTCTTT. Supplemented by reference TRBV19 and TRBJ1-1, the full variable domain reads DGGITQSPKYLFRKEGQNVTLSCEQNLNHDAMYWYRQDPGQGLRLIYYSQIVNDFQKGDIAEGYSVSREKKESFPLTVTSAQKNPTAFYLCASSWPNTEAFFGQGTRLTVV.

This clone showed up just a few times. The gene calls are TRBV5-1 and TRBJ2-5; D unclear. This CDR3 spans 13 amino acids. Trimming removed 1 base from V and 2 bases from J, with 6 bases in between. The V gene's germline CDR1 is SGHRS and CDR2 YFSETQ. This CDR3 is CASSLLPQETQYF. Written as DNA, the CDR3 is TGCGCCAGCAGCTTGCTACCTCAAGAGACCCAGTACTTC.

The chain is built from TRBV6-6 and TRBJ1-4; TRBD1 might be the D (5 bases). The germline V and J ends were trimmed by 10 bases and 4 bases, with 16 bases remaining between them. The germline V gene encodes CDR1 MNHNY and CDR2 SVGAGI (reference sequence). The CDR3 totals 14 residues. Here the CDR3 DNA reads TGTGCCATCTCCACCGGGACTATTAATGAAAAACTGTTTTTT. Protein product: CAISTGTINEKLFF.

The chain combines TRBV29-1 with TRBJ2-2; D gene ambiguous. The V and J ends lost 4 bases and 4 bases respectively, with 13 bases between them. This CDR3 comprises 14 residues. Germline assignment: CDR1 SQVTM and CDR2 ANQGSEA. The CDR3 is CSVGAATSTGELFF. As DNA, the CDR3 is TGCAGCGTTGGTGCGGCCACGAGCACCGGGGAGCTGTTTTTT.

V usage is TRBV25-1 and J usage is TRBJ1-1; 7 nucleotides align to TRBD1. V was clipped by 1 base and J by 3 bases; unmatched bases: 5. CDR3 size: 15 residues. Germline V lookup: CDR1 MGHDK, CDR2 SYGVNS. The CDR3: CASSESRGWDTEAFF. As DNA, the CDR3 is TGTGCCAGCAGTGAATCCAGGGGGTGGGACACTGAAGCTTTCTTT.

The CDR3 region has the DNA TGTGCCAGCTCACCACGGATACAGACGAACACTGAAGCTTTCTTT. Amino acids: CASSPRIQTNTEAFF. This chain uses TRBV18 with TRBJ1-1; D is unclear. Trimming stripped 1 base from V and 1 base from J, with 10 bases between. This CDR3 spans 15 amino acids. Germline V CDR1 and CDR2: KGHSH, LQKENI.

The genes are TRBV27 and TRBJ1-5; the match to TRBD1 covers 9 bases. Germline V CDR1 and CDR2: MNHEY, SMNVEV (reference sequence). V lost 5 bases, J lost 4 bases, and 9 bases stayed unmatched. This CDR3 is built from 16 residues. CDR3 sequence (DNA): TGTGCCAGCAGTCCCTTGGACAGGGGCGCAAATCAGCCCCAGCATTTT. It codes for CASSPLDRGANQPQHF.

J is TRBJ1-5 and V is TRBV18, with TRBD1 as a possible D gene (5 bases). Deletions cut 3 bases from V and 1 base from J, with 10 bases between. The germline V gene has CDR1 KGHSH and CDR2 LQKENI. This CDR3 is built from 15 residues. The CDR3 loop reads CASSPQGQSNQPQHF. The CDR3 DNA follows: TGTGCCAGCTCACCTCAGGGTCAGAGCAATCAGCCCCAGCATTTT.

The table lists this clone with a few counts. The junction differs from germline at one of its ends, possibly a read error. The chain is built from TRBV7-9 and TRBJ2-2; D is possibly TRBD1 (6 bases). The CDR3 contains 16 residues. Germline CDR1 and CDR2: SEHNR and FQNEAQ (reference sequence). Here the CDR3 DNA reads TGTGCCAGCAGCCTAGCCGGGACAACGAACACCGGGGAGCTGTTTTTT. Translation: CASSLAGTTNTGELFF.

The chain couples TRBV30 to TRBJ1-5; D call uncertain. The V and J ends lost 0 bases and 1 base respectively, with 10 bases between them. This CDR3 is built from 15 residues. Germline V gene data show CDR1 as GTSNPN and CDR2 as SVGIG (reference sequence). CDR3 sequence: CAWSVLGRSNQPQHF. CDR3 sequence (DNA): TGTGCCTGGAGTGTACTAGGCAGAAGCAATCAGCCCCAGCATTTT.

The V gene is TRBV5-1, the J gene TRBJ1-1, with D possibly being TRBD1 (6 bases). Germline V gene lookup returns CDR1 SGHRS and CDR2 YFSETQ. This CDR3 is built from 14 residues. The V gene lost 4 bases and the J gene lost 3 bases, with 13 bases spanning the gap. The CDR3 here is CASSIQGLDTEAFF. The CDR3 bases are TGCGCCAGCAGCATACAGGGTTTGGACACTGAAGCTTTCTTT.

This sequence joins TRBV14 and TRBJ2-2; 9 bases align to TRBD2. The J segment lost 6 bases and the V segment lost 0 bases, leaving 11 bases of the junction unmatched. Per germline, CDR1 SGHDN and CDR2 FVKESK. The CDR3 has 18 residues. CDR3 in amino acids: CASSQEGALAGEAGELFF. In nucleotides, the CDR3 is TGTGCCAGCAGCCAAGAAGGGGCCTTAGCGGGAGAGGCCGGGGAGCTGTTTTTT.

This clone was observed once. V is TRBV2 and J is TRBJ1-1; 7 bases are shared with TRBD1. CDR3 length: 13 amino acids. After removal of 6 bases from V and 4 bases from J, the junction contained 5 bases not matched to a gene. Germline values: CDR1 SNHLY, CDR2 FYNNEI. This chain's CDR3 is CASSPNRGTEAFF. The CDR3 DNA reads TGTGCCAGCAGCCCCAACAGGGGCACTGAAGCTTTCTTT.

The chain couples TRBV5-4 to TRBJ2-2; unclear D gene. Between the trimmed V and J ends, which lost 1 base and 8 bases, there was a span of 12 bases. Per the germline V gene, CDR1 is SGHNT and CDR2 is YYREEE (reference sequence). The CDR3 loop spans 14 amino acids. CDR3 residues: CASSLFQARGELFF. The CDR3 DNA sequence: TGTGCCAGCAGCTTGTTTCAGGCCCGGGGGGAGCTGTTTTTT.

The chain employs TRBV6-5 and TRBJ2-3, with D maybe TRBD1 (6 bases). V was clipped by 6 bases and J by 3 bases, with 16 bases between them. CDR1 is MNHEY and CDR2 is SVGAGI in the germline V gene. This CDR3 comprises 15 residues. CDR3 sequence reads: CASRRTDPGTDTQYF. For the CDR3, the DNA is TGTGCCAGCAGACGGACAGACCCAGGGACAGATACGCAGTATTTT.

The chain employs TRBV28 and TRBJ2-7, with D perhaps matching TRBD1 (6 bases). CDR1 MDHEN and CDR2 SYDVKM come from the germline V gene. Deletions cut 5 bases from V and 2 bases from J, with 10 bases between. CDR3 length: 13 residues. CDR3 in amino acids: CASSVGQTYEQYF. CDR3 bases: TGTGCCAGCAGTGTAGGACAGACCTACGAGCAGTACTTC. The full variable domain, rest sourced from reference TRBV28 and TRBJ2-7, is DVKVTQSSRYLVKRTGEKVFLECVQDMDHENMFWYRQDPGLGLRLIYFSYDVKMKEKGDIPEGYSVSREKKERFSLILESASTNQTSMYLCASSVGQTYEQYFGPGTRLTVT.

DNA for the CDR3: TGCGCCAGCAGCCAATCGGACAGGGGGCGAGAGACCCAGTACTTC. Protein: CASSQSDRGRETQYF. The chain combines TRBV4-1 with TRBJ2-5; 11 bases line up with TRBD1. V lost 2 bases and J lost 4; bases outside the gene matches: 3. The length of the CDR3 is 15 residues. Germline lookup yields CDR1 MGHRA and CDR2 YSYEKL.